These 22 T cell receptor beta chains came from one sample sequenced in a study of blood T cells in healthy people across ages (dated by TCRdb to between 2014 and 2016). Libraries were made using 5' RACE. Sequenced on an Illumina HiSeq 2500. A second PCR of roughly 7 to 12 cycles was performed with a sample-barcoded 5' primer and a J-beta primer mix. TCRdb took the public reads, trimmed them with fastp at Q25, ran MiXCR for clone calling and kept in-frame beta chains. CDR3 protein duplicates are merged, each entry listing the most common genes and DNA. The sample profile shows hundreds of thousands of distinct CDR3 sequences; around 24% of them were found once. 8.5% to 9.5% of the sample lies in the top ten. These sequences were also reported in another study, on T cells of mothers and their children.

Specimen: blood. The receptors here all came from a boy younger than 18 in good health.

The rearrangement joins TRBV5-1 to TRBJ2-5; perhaps TRBD1 as D (6 bases). Trimming pared 4 bases from V and 3 bases from J, leaving 13 bases between. The germline CDR1 and CDR2 sequences are SGHRS and YFSETQ. This CDR3 is 14 amino acids long. The CDR3 sequence is CASSPGHPEETQYF. DNA of the CDR3: TGCGCCAGCAGCCCGGGACATCCGGAAGAGACCCAGTACTTC.

This clonotype appeared a few times. V and J are TRBV18 and TRBJ2-1, with D possibly being TRBD2 (5 bases). The CDR3 has 13 residues. CDR1 and CDR2 (germline): KGHSH, LQKENI. Deletions cut 5 bases from V and 4 bases from J, with 9 bases between. The CDR3 coding sequence is TGTGCCAGCTCATCGACTACTTACAATGAGCAGTTCTTC. It is translated as CASSSTTYNEQFF.

J is TRBJ2-2 and V is TRBV20-1; D is unclear. V lost 0 bases and J lost 3, with 8 bases in between. Germline V CDR1 and CDR2: DFQATT, SNEGSKA (reference sequence). The CDR3 totals 14 residues. The CDR3 DNA reads as TGCAGTGCTAGAGATGGGCCTTACACCGGGGAGCTGTTTTTT. It is translated as CSARDGPYTGELFF.

This clonotype appeared a few times. The CDR3 reads CASSLESLTYNEQFF. DNA of the CDR3: TGTGCCAGCAGCTTAGAGAGCCTAACCTACAATGAGCAGTTCTTC. This chain uses TRBV7-9 with TRBJ2-5; the D is unclear. The better agreement between TRBJ2-1 and the DNA end casts doubt on the J call. Germline assignment: CDR1 SEHNR and CDR2 FQNEAQ (reference sequence). The CDR3 has 15 amino acids.

This clonotype was counted only a few times. The gene calls are TRBV4-2 and TRBJ1-5; 7 positions agree with TRBD1. J was trimmed by 0 bases and V by 9 bases; bases with no gene match: 5. The CDR3 is made up of 14 amino acids. CDR1 and CDR2 from the germline V gene are LGHNA and YNFKEQ. The CDR3 here is CASKTGASNQPQHF. In DNA, the CDR3 is TGTGCCAGTAAAACAGGGGCTAGCAATCAGCCCCAGCATTTT.

V usage is TRBV9 and J usage is TRBJ2-5; 8 bases agree with TRBD1. J gave up 5 bases and V 3 bases, and 15 bases lay outside the gene matches. Germline loops: CDR1 SGDLS, CDR2 YYNGEE. CDR3 length equals 17 residues. The chain's CDR3 is CASSASGTTGVGETQYF. CDR3 sequence (DNA): TGTGCCAGCAGCGCCAGCGGAACGACAGGGGTCGGCGAGACCCAGTACTTC.

This clonotype was counted between two and nine times. The V and J genes are TRBV24-1 and TRBJ2-5; D is undetermined. The better agreement between TRBJ2-7 and the DNA end casts doubt on the J call. CDR3 length equals 13 residues. Germline V gene lookup returns CDR1 KGHDR and CDR2 SFDVKD. CDR3 sequence: CATSDHPLYEQYF. In nucleotides, the CDR3 is TGTGCCACCAGTGACCATCCCCTTTACGAGCAGTACTTC.

This clonotype was seen more than once but under ten times. The rearrangement uses TRBV20-1 and TRBJ2-1; TRBD1 matches 7 bases. With the DNA end fitting TRBJ2-5 better, the J assignment may be wrong. This CDR3 region has 13 residues. Germline values: CDR1 DFQATT, CDR2 SNEGSKA (reference sequence). The CDR3 nucleotides are TGCAGTGCCCATACTGACAGGGCAAAGACCCAGTACTTC. Translation: CSAHTDRAKTQYF.

This clonotype was recorded a few times. This chain uses TRBV10-3 with TRBJ2-7; D possibly corresponds to TRBD2 (6 bases). The V end was cut by 7 bases, the J end by 0 bases, with 16 bases between. This CDR3 region has 15 residues. Germline loops: CDR1 ENHRY, CDR2 SYGVKD. In nucleotides, the CDR3 is TGTGCCATCACCACGGGGGTCCTATCCTCCTACGAGCAGTACTTC. Protein: CAITTGVLSSYEQYF.

This clonotype was observed a few times. The chain recombines TRBV5-1 with TRBJ2-4; TRBD1 is a possible D gene (6 bases). CDR1 is SGHRS and CDR2 is YFSETQ in the germline V gene. Between the trimmed V and J ends, which lost 4 bases and 8 bases, there was a span of 22 bases. This CDR3 spans 16 amino acids. CDR3 sequence: CASSLKQGHNRDIQYF. The CDR3 DNA sequence: TGCGCCAGCAGCCTGAAACAGGGTCATAACAGGGACATTCAGTACTTC.

The chain links TRBV4-3 to TRBJ2-2; no clear D. Trimming removed 3 bases from V and 3 bases from J, with 5 bases in between. Germline lookup yields CDR1 LGHNA and CDR2 YSLEER. CDR3 size: 13 residues. CDR3 coding DNA: TGCGCCAGCAGCCAGACTTACACCGGGGAGCTGTTTTTT. Protein sequence: CASSQTYTGELFF.

A few counts support this clonotype. Here the CDR3 DNA reads TGTGCCAGTAGTATCGAGGGGGAGACCCAGTACTTC. This codes for CASSIEGETQYF. V usage is TRBV19 and J usage is TRBJ2-5, with D tentatively TRBD1 or TRBD2 (5 bases each). V shed 3 bases and J shed 5 bases, with 7 bases lying between them. This CDR3 contains 12 residues. The germline V gene encodes CDR1 LNHDA and CDR2 SQIVND (reference sequence).

This clonotype occurred a few times. This sequence joins TRBV7-9 and TRBJ1-5, with a tentative D call TRBD1 (5 bases). CDR3 length: 15 residues. Germline V gene data show CDR1 as SEHNR and CDR2 as FQNEAQ (reference sequence). Trimming stripped 5 bases from V and 1 base from J, with 12 bases between. The CDR3 is CASSPIGASNQPQHF. CDR3 sequence (DNA): TGTGCCAGCAGCCCCATCGGGGCGAGCAATCAGCCCCAGCATTTT.

This clonotype was detected a few times. The J gene is TRBJ1-5, the V gene TRBV4-3; D unclear. The CDR3 consists of 14 residues. Trimming took off 3 bases at V and 2 bases at J, with 8 bases between the two ends. Germline V gene sequence: CDR1 LGHNA, CDR2 YSLEER. CDR3 protein: CASSQRVGNQPQHF. For the CDR3, the DNA is TGCGCCAGCAGCCAGAGGGTTGGCAATCAGCCCCAGCATTTT.

The chain uses TRBV11-3 and TRBJ2-5, with D unclear. V lost 5 bases to trimming and J lost 3 bases, with 16 bases between them. The germline gives CDR1 SGHNT, CDR2 YENEEA. The CDR3 is 15 amino acids. As DNA, the CDR3 is TGTGCCAGCAGCCCCCGTTCGGACGGAGAAGAGACCCAGTACTTC. Translating gives CASSPRSDGEETQYF.

This chain links TRBV9 with TRBJ2-3; D remains unclear. From germline, CDR1 is SGDLS and CDR2 YYNGEE. Trimming took 0 bases from V and 0 from J, leaving 8 bases between them. The CDR3 is 15 residues long. The CDR3 sequence is CASSVAPSSTDTQYF. In DNA form, the CDR3 reads TGTGCCAGCAGCGTAGCCCCCTCTAGCACAGATACGCAGTATTTT.

This chain uses TRBV6-2 or TRBV6-3 with TRBJ2-5; 7 bases fit TRBD1. Germline-derived CDR1 and CDR2 are MNHEY and SVGEGT. The CDR3 length is 15 residues. With V trimmed by 8 bases and J by 1 base, 10 bases remained unmatched. The CDR3 bases are TGTGCCAGCGGACGACCAGGGGGTCCCCAAGAGACCCAGTACTTC. It specifies CASGRPGGPQETQYF.

The table lists this clonotype with a few counts. This chain links TRBV3-1 with TRBJ1-3; no clear D. CDR1 is LGHDT, CDR2 YNNKEL, per germline (reference sequence). CDR3 length: 13 residues. Between the trimmed V and J ends, which lost 1 base and 0 bases, there was a span of 1 base. The CDR3 here is CASSQASGNTIYF. The CDR3 DNA reads TGTGCCAGCAGCCAAGCCTCTGGAAACACCATATATTTT.

This rearrangement joins TRBV20-1 to TRBJ2-5; D might be TRBD2 (5 bases). Trimming shortened V by 5 bases and J by 1 base, and 8 bases separated the two germline ends. The CDR3 sequence is 12 residues long. CDR1 is DFQATT and CDR2 is SNEGSKA in the germline V gene (reference sequence). The CDR3 reads CSAGGFQETQYF. CDR3 sequence (DNA): TGCAGTGCTGGAGGTTTCCAAGAGACCCAGTACTTC.

This clonotype was observed a handful of times. Here the CDR3 DNA reads TGTGCCAGCAGCCCAGCCTCGGGACTAGCGGGAGGGCCGATGGAGACCCAGTACTTC. Amino acid sequence: CASSPASGLAGGPMETQYF. The rearrangement joins TRBV5-5 to TRBJ2-5, with 16 bases matching TRBD2. CDR1 and CDR2 from the germline V gene are SGHKS and YYEKEE (reference sequence). CDR3 size: 19 residues. Trimming removed 4 bases from V and 5 bases from J; junction bases left unmatched: 14.

The chain combines TRBV15 with TRBJ2-1; no clear D. This CDR3 spans 12 amino acids. Trimming cost V 0 bases and J 9 bases, with 6 bases left between them. Germline values: CDR1 LNHNV, CDR2 YYDKDF (reference sequence). The CDR3: CATSREPREQFF. DNA of the CDR3: TGTGCCACCAGCAGAGAGCCCCGTGAGCAGTTCTTC.

This clonotype was counted between two and nine times. The V call is TRBV6-5, the J call TRBJ2-1, with D hard to call. Germline CDR1 MNHEY, CDR2 SVGAGI. The CDR3 is 12 residues long. The germline V and J ends were trimmed by 2 bases and 6 bases, with 5 bases remaining between them. CDR3 region: CASSYNSNEQFF. The CDR3 bases are TGTGCCAGCAGTTACAACAGCAATGAGCAGTTCTTC.